The T cell receptor beta chain under discussion was sequenced for a study of patients and donors after allogeneic stem cell transplantation (dated by TCRdb to the early 2020s). CDR3 length: 16 amino acids, cysteine to phenylalanine. The read is trimmed to its CDR3 DNA, 48 bases read in frame from base 1. Trimming leaves V shorter by 1 base and J shorter by 15 bases, with the junction holding 11 bases beyond the gene matches. As encoded in the germline V gene, CDR1 is SGHVS while CDR2 is FQNEAQ. In the case of this clonotype: Its antigen remains unidentified. No quality values exist for individual bases; no much larger clone is one base distant.

Libraries came from RT-PCR. Sequencing instrument: NextSeq 550. TCRdb cleaned the public reads at Q25 with fastp, built clones with MiXCR and kept in-frame beta chains. Entries that share a CDR3 protein sequence are merged under the most common genes and DNA. This sample holds about 40,000 distinct CDR3 sequences; roughly 29% were observed only once. The ten top clones hold about 78% of the sample. The material sequenced was blood, either unsorted or a sorted T cell fraction (not recorded which). The origin of this receptor is a human donor who was either an allogeneic HSCT recipient or a stem cell or donor lymphocyte infusion donor (not recorded which). It is not recorded whose cells these are; they may come from a transplant donor. This chain joins TRBV7-8 to TRBJ2-1; TRBD2 matches 14 bases in the middle. The sequenced DNA is TGTGCCAGCAGCTTAGTTCCCGGGACTAGCGGGAGTGGGTGGTTCTTC. Translated, it gives CASSLVPGTSGSGWFF.